This record covers a single T cell receptor beta chain. Its antigen remains unidentified. This entry belongs to a study of CXCR3-negative and CXCR3-positive naive CD8 T cells. The authors made the TRB cDNA libraries by 5' RACE using UMI labels. TCRdb reprocessed the 5' RACE reads; each CDR3 protein has one entry and no DNA is given. This table holds around 140,000 distinct CDR3 sequences. Germline V gene data show CDR1 as MNHNY and CDR2 as SVGAGI (reference sequence). This CDR3 region has 14 residues. General study findings and limits: Compared with CXCR3-negative naive cells, CXCR3-positive naive cells showed more hydrophobic TRB CDR3s.

This clonotype originated in a human donor in good health. Some clones in this sample may be carry-over from other donors' samples. This chain links TRBV6-6 with TRBJ2-1; TCRdb's D call of TRBD2 is untestable without DNA. Input material: naive CXCR3+ CD8+ T cells from blood. Noted subset: CD45RO-CCR7+CD27+CD95- naive CD8+ T cells expressing CXCR3 (TNR3+). The CDR3 loop is CASSYPGGPNEQFF.